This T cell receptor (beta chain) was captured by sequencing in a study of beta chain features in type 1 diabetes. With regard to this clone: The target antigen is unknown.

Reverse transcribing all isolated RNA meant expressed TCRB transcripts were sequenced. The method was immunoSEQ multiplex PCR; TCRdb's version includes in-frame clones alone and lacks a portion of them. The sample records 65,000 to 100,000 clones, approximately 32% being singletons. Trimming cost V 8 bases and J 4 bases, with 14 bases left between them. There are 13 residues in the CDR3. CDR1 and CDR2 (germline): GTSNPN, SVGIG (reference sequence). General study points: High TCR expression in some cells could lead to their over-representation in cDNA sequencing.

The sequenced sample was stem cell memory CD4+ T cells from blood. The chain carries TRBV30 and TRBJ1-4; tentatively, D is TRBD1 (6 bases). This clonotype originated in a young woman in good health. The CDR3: CANPEGGNEKLFF. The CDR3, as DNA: TGTGCCAACCCTGAAGGGGGTAATGAAAAACTGTTTTTT.